The present TCR beta chain was sequenced within a study of T cell changes during pregnancy in multiple sclerosis. The method was immunoSEQ multiplex PCR; TCRdb's version includes in-frame clones alone and lacks a portion of them. The sample includes approximately 23,000 clones, around 88% seen only once; the top ten take roughly 6.9%. CDR3 length: 14 residues. Germline CDR1 and CDR2: SGHTA and FQGNSA. V was pared by 3 bases and J by 0 bases, with 8 bases between. The origin of this receptor is a female donor with multiple sclerosis, enrolled in a pregnancy study. V gene TRBV7-2 combines with J gene TRBJ2-5; D is uncertain. The sample here was CD8+ T cells from peripheral blood mononuclear cells, taken in the first trimester of pregnancy. The CDR3 bases are TGTGCCAGCAGCTTCTCAACGGACCAAGAGACCCAGTACTTC. This translates into CASSFSTDQETQYF. The full variable domain, rest sourced from reference TRBV7-2 and TRBJ2-5, is GAGVSQSPSNKVTEKGKDVELRCDPISGHTALYWYRQSLGQGLEFLIYFQGNSAPDKSGLPSDRFSAERTGGSVSTLTIQRTQQEDSAVYLCASSFSTDQETQYFGPGTRLLVL.